This T cell receptor (beta chain) stems from a study of naive and memory T cell subsets. Points on this clonotype: The antigen remains unidentified.

Overall study results and limits: A few larger clonotypes appeared in naive repertoires, especially CD8, possibly memory cells re-expressing CD45RA. Over 90% of naive TCR sequences appeared only once after error correction, unlike memory subsets.

An equimolar mix of two oligonucleotides served as the beta constant-region primer for TRBC1 and TRBC2. Ligated cDNA was amplified by four rounds of PCR with nested alpha and beta constant-region primers and SP2. TCRdb re-called the UMI-ligation and nested PCR reads with MiXCR, one entry per CDR3 protein. The sample contains more than 95,000 distinct CDR3 sequences, roughly 15% of which appear only once. Germline V CDR1 and CDR2: DFQATT, SNEGSKA (reference sequence). Losses at the gene ends were 3 bases for V and 0 bases for J; bases not matched to a gene: 4. The CDR3 extends over 14 amino acids. This TCR was sampled from a human donor in good health. The chain carries TRBV20-1 and TRBJ1-1, with TRBD1 matching 7 bases. The source material was naive CD8+ T cells from blood. The CDR3 bases are TGCAGTGCTAGGACAGGGTACCTGAACACTGAAGCTTTCTTT. Its protein product is CSARTGYLNTEAFF.